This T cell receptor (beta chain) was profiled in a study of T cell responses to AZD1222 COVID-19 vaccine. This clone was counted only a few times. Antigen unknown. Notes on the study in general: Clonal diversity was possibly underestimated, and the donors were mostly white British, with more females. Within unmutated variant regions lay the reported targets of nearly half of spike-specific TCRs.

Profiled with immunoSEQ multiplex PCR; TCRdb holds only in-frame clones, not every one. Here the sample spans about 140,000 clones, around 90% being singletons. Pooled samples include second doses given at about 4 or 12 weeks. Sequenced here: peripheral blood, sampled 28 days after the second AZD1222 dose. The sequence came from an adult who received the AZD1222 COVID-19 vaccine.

The CDR3 loop reads CASSLNQVQPQHF. DNA of the CDR3: TGTGCCAGCAGCTTAAATCAGGTTCAGCCCCAGCATTTT. The rearrangement joins TRBV11-2 to TRBJ1-5; no definite D call. CDR3 size: 13 residues. Trimming stripped 2 bases from V and 6 bases from J, with 8 bases between. In germline, CDR1 is SGHAT, CDR2 FQNNGV.